Reported below is one T cell receptor (beta chain). Its recognized antigen is unknown. Base qualities are not recorded, but no much larger clone differs from it by a single base. TCR CDR3 regions were amplified from genomic DNA by multiplex PCR using the deep immunoSEQ assay. Genomic DNA extracted from each cell subset was distributed evenly over all wells of several immunoSEQ 96-well plates, and each plate served as one replicate. Each replicate PCR for sorted subsets received around 210 ng genomic DNA, equal to roughly 33,000 T cell genomes. Purified libraries were measured with a Qubit 3.0 fluorometer, size-checked on a Bioanalyzer 2100, and measured again with the KAPA Library Quantification kit. Each immunoSEQ 96-well plate was sequenced on its own single-read 150-cycle Illumina NextSeq 550 flow cell. In the original analysis: Because the immunoSEQ output included only junctional sequences and no quality scores, the filtering could not be the same as the filtering used for full-length reads. To assign V/J genes and CDR3, sequences were annotated using PyIR, a Python wrapper for IgBLAST v1.9, with IMGT germline references. Reads were removed for weak V/J assignments (E-value above 1e-6), missing CDR3, stop codons, out-of-frame junctions, or ambiguous translated residues. V3J clonotypes were defined as sequences sharing an identical inferred V gene, J gene, and CDR3 amino acid sequence. To compute the percentage overlap between repertoires, the number of shared unique clonotypes was divided by the size of the smaller repertoire. Repertoire richness was assessed with RTK rarefaction, the Chao1 estimator, and Recon v2.1 estimates of unobserved clonotypes. Generation probabilities for all TCRbeta clonotypes obtained by the gDNA method from a handful of donors were computed using OLGA. TCRdb retrieved this table from immuneACCESS and kept in-frame rearrangements only. Not all clones are present; in checked studies, unresolved V genes account for under half, and no reason is known for the remainder. V, J and clone size derive from that table, while D and trimming were established from the DNA sequence. In this sample the table shows about 2 million clones, approximately 94% of which occur a single time. The top ten clonotypes cover 1% to 1.3% of the sample.

CD8 naive samples were CD45RO-negative cells positively selected for CCR7, giving a CD45RA+CCR7+ population that excluded TemRA cells. The donors were healthy, HIV-negative adults with no recently reported acute infections or vaccinations. Every donor was a Caucasian adult residing in Nashville, Tennessee, USA. Blood was obtained by leukapheresis, after which PBMCs were separated by Ficoll-Histopaque density gradient centrifugation and cryopreserved in liquid nitrogen vapor phase. Analytical flow cytometry was used to check the purity and quantity of each magnetically sorted T cell population. Genomic DNA was isolated from each sorted fraction and quantified by UV absorbance on a Nanodrop 2000c. The data were taken from a study of shared clonotypes between healthy human individuals (dated by TCRdb to 2018 to 2021). About the study as a whole: The cohort comprised a couple of women and three men aged 18 to 49 years. For each donor, CD4 naive and CD4 memory were each run on three plates, CD8 naive on two plates, and CD8 memory on one plate. To estimate repertoire size and how much clonotypes are shared between individuals, the study performed deep sequencing of blood TCR repertoires from about five healthy adults. Different laboratories and diverse techniques were used to prepare libraries and sequence TCR repertoires, to increase sequencing depth and limit assay-specific biases. Leukapheresis yielded between about 0.85 and 10 billion PBMCs per donor. Points the paper makes about the study in general: When a few donors were compared, the shared fraction of clonotypes was roughly 5% for naive CD4, roughly 3.3% for naive CD8, roughly 2.5% for memory CD4, and less than 0.45% for memory CD8. Compared with non-shared clonotypes, clonotypes shared by all four sorted-subset donors had higher generation probabilities. Pairwise subsampling led to the expectation that sequencing depth would affect the degree of clonotype sharing among donors. Incomplete sequencing was indicated by rarefaction of sorted-subset datasets, despite the large sequencing depth. The small number of donors limited the genetic and exposure-history diversity represented. Naive subsets generally had larger estimated clonotype richness than memory subsets. Sampling was restricted to blood, and TCR repertoires in tissues likely differ from the TCR repertoires found in blood.

From cysteine to phenylalanine, the CDR3 is 12 amino acids long. The entry retains the CDR3 DNA only, 36 bases that are in frame from base 1. From a lookup of the germline V gene (reference sequence), CDR1 and CDR2 are SEHNR and FQNEAQ. Trimming takes 6 bases from V and 2 bases from J, and the germline ends sit 8 bases apart. The sequenced material came from naive CD8+ T cells sorted from blood. The cell subset or site label corresponds to: CD45RA+CCR7+. This chain joins TRBV7-9 to TRBJ2-7; a weak D assignment points to TRBD1 (6 bases agree). The TCR sequence derives from a man younger than 30 in good health. In nucleotide form, the sequence is TGTGCCAGCAGTGACAGGACCTACGAGCAGTACTTC. This yields the protein CASSDRTYEQYF.